The next 3 T cell receptor beta chains were all read from a single sample in a study of T-cell memory formation after mild COVID-19. Via MiXCR, TCRdb re-called the 5' RACE reads, giving one row per CDR3 protein. This table has about 350,000 distinct CDR3 sequences, around 15% appearing once. The sample consisted of PBMCs or a T cell subset sorted from them (not recorded which). The receptors stem from a man aged 18 to 29 who had mild COVID-19 (a few samples of this study predate the infection). Cell type and time point are not known.

As regards this clonotype: A much larger clone differs by one base, so this may be a read error. This rearrangement joins TRBV20-1 to TRBJ2-5, with D perhaps TRBD1 (5 bases). The CDR3 extends over 14 amino acids. Germline V gene sequence: CDR1 DFQATT, CDR2 SNEGSKA (reference sequence). V dropped 4 bases and J dropped 6 bases, with 18 bases sitting between them. The CDR3 bases are TGCAGTGCTAAGGAAGACAGTTGGTGGCAGACCCAGTACTTC. Translating it yields CSAKEDSWWQTQYF.

This clonotype came up a few times. The rearrangement uses TRBV20-1 and TRBJ2-7; TRBD2 is a possible D gene (5 bases). The germline CDR1 and CDR2 sequences are DFQATT and SNEGSKA (reference sequence). V lost 0 bases and J lost 7, with 16 bases in between. This CDR3 spans 14 amino acids. The CDR3: CSARDRRIPQEQYV. In DNA form, the CDR3 reads TGCAGTGCTAGAGATCGGAGGATACCTCAAGAGCAGTACGTC.

This clonotype was recorded at least ten times. The V call is TRBV28, the J call TRBJ2-7; D ambiguous. Trimming cost V 4 bases and J 6 bases, with 10 bases left between them. This CDR3 comprises 12 residues. From germline, CDR1 is MDHEN and CDR2 SYDVKM. The CDR3 loop reads CASSSWGLEQYV. The CDR3 DNA reads TGTGCCAGCAGTTCCTGGGGTCTCGAGCAGTACGTC.